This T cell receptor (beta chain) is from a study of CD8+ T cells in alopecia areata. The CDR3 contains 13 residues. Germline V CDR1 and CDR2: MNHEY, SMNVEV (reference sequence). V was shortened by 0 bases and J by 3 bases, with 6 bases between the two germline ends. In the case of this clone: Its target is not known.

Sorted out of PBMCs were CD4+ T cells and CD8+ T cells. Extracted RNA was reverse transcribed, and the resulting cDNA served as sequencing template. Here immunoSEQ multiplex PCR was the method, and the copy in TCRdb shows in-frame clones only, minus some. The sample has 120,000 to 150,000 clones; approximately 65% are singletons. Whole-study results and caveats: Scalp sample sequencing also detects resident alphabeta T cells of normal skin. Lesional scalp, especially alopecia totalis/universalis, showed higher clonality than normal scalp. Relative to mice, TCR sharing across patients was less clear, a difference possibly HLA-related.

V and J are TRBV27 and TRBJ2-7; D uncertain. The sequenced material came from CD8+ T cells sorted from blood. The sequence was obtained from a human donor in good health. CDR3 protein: CASSLSPSYEQYF. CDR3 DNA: TGTGCCAGCAGTTTATCCCCTAGCTACGAGCAGTACTTC.